A selection of T cell receptor beta chains follows, all from one sample in a study of blood T cells in healthy people across ages. MiXCR, applied by TCRdb to the 5' RACE reads, yields one record per CDR3 protein. The table shows over 950,000 distinct CDR3 sequences, with roughly 51% occurring only once. Sequenced sample: blood. All receptors come from a woman aged 55-70 years in good health. CDR3s include the opening cysteine and the closing phenylalanine or tryptophan. The order of the fields is CDR3 length, D gene, J gene, clone size, V gene, CDR3 protein, CDR3 DNA. A D gene is named only where the DNA matches it firmly. Size is omitted from some rows. Given values are once, few, many or a class for expanded clones.

>15|NA|TRBJ2-5|NA|TRBV5-1
CASSLTGRGEETQYF
TGCGCCAGCAGCTTGACCGGCAGGGGGGAAGAGACCCAGTACTTC
>14|NA|TRBJ2-7|NA|TRBV20-1
CSAVTVPNYYEQYF
TGCAGTGCAGTGACCGTACCAAACTATTATGAGCAGTACTTC
>15|TRBD2|TRBJ2-1|few|TRBV5-1
CASKPTSGPYNEQFF
TGCGCCAGCAAGCCAACTAGCGGCCCTTACAATGAGCAGTTCTTC
>12|NA|TRBJ2-7|NA|TRBV18
CASAQESYEQYF
TGTGCCAGCGCACAGGAATCCTACGAGCAGTACTTC
>17|NA|TRBJ1-4|few|TRBV28
CASSPGGVPIPGEKLFF
TGTGCCAGCAGTCCCGGTGGAGTCCCGATCCCAGGGGAAAAACTGTTTTTT
>16|NA|TRBJ2-3|NA|TRBV7-2
CASSRFLGGVADTQYF
TGTGCCAGCAGCCGTTTTTTAGGGGGGGTCGCAGATACGCAGTATTTT
>14|NA|TRBJ1-4|NA|TRBV12-3/TRBV12-4
CASSTRGPGEKLFF
TGTGCCAGCAGTACCCGTGGTCCCGGGGAAAAACTGTTTTTT
>13|TRBD1|TRBJ2-2|few|TRBV12-3/TRBV12-4
CASSPGQAGELFF
TGTGCCAGCAGCCCCGGACAGGCTGGGGAGCTGTTTTTT
>14|NA|TRBJ2-4|NA|TRBV7-9
CASSLGEVKNIQYF
TGTGCCAGCAGCTTAGGGGAGGTCAAAAACATTCAGTACTTC
>14|NA|TRBJ2-1|few|TRBV12-3/TRBV12-4
CASSSSAPNVEQFF
TGTGCCAGCAGTTCTAGCGCGCCTAACGTTGAGCAGTTCTTC
>13|TRBD1|TRBJ1-5|few|TRBV20-1
CSARAGTASLQHF
TGCAGTGCTAGAGCAGGGACAGCATCCCTCCAGCATTTT
>15|NA|TRBJ2-1|few|TRBV20-1
CSAREPGSVGNEQFF
TGCAGTGCTAGAGAACCGGGGTCGGTTGGGAATGAGCAGTTCTTC
>14|NA|TRBJ1-2|NA|TRBV7-2
CASSLYSRVNGYTF
TGTGCCAGCAGCTTATACAGCAGGGTGAATGGCTACACCTTC
>17|TRBD2|TRBJ2-1|NA|TRBV7-9
CASSRPDLAGAGNEQFF
TGTGCCAGCAGCCGCCCGGACCTAGCGGGAGCCGGCAATGAGCAGTTCTTC
>14|TRBD2|TRBJ2-3|NA|TRBV2
CASGRLAGVDTQYF
TGTGCCAGCGGTAGACTAGCGGGAGTAGATACGCAGTATTTT
>16|TRBD2|TRBJ2-7|NA|TRBV4-3
CASSQGLAGDVDTQYF
TGCGCCAGCAGCCAAGGACTAGCGGGAGACGTAGATACGCAGTACTTC
>12|NA|TRBJ2-4|NA|TRBV4-1
CASSQRGDIQYF
TGCGCCAGCAGCCAAAGGGGGGACATTCAGTACTTC
>17|TRBD1|TRBJ2-1|NA|TRBV10-3
CAISDLPGTAAMPEQFF
TGTGCCATCAGTGATCTCCCCGGGACAGCGGCCATGCCAGAGCAGTTCTTC
>14|NA|TRBJ2-2|NA|TRBV29-1
CSVAQEGHTGELFF
TGCAGCGTTGCGCAGGAGGGCCATACCGGGGAGCTGTTTTTT
>19|TRBD1|TRBJ1-4|NA|TRBV4-2
CASSQDLTGATSTNEKLFF
TGTGCCAGCAGCCAAGATTTGACAGGGGCGACCAGCACTAATGAAAAACTGTTTTTT
>14|NA|TRBJ1-2|once|TRBV6-5
CASSWVSRGYGYTF
TGTGCCAGCAGTTGGGTCAGCCGGGGCTATGGCTACACCTTC
>12|NA|TRBJ1-1|NA|TRBV20-1
CSARGVDTEAFF
TGCAGTGCTCGAGGCGTGGACACTGAAGCTTTCTTT
>12|NA|TRBJ1-2|NA|TRBV10-3
CAIPAVGGGYTF
TGTGCCATCCCAGCGGTGGGGGGTGGCTACACCTTC
>17|NA|TRBJ1-6|few|TRBV28
CASSPIGAKPYNSPLHF
TGTGCCAGCAGTCCTATTGGGGCCAAGCCCTATAATTCACCCCTCCACTTT
>13|TRBD1|TRBJ2-5|few|TRBV20-1
CSARRQGEETQYF
TGCAGTGCTAGGCGACAGGGTGAAGAGACCCAGTACTTC
>14|TRBD2|TRBJ2-3|NA|TRBV20-1
CSAQLAGVVNTQYF
TGCAGTGCTCAACTAGCGGGAGTGGTAAATACGCAGTATTTT
>13|NA|TRBJ1-5|NA|TRBV5-1
CASSSGAEQPQHF
TGCGCCAGCAGCTCAGGGGCAGAGCAGCCCCAGCATTTT
>15|NA|TRBJ2-3|NA|TRBV7-2
CASSSTGRGGDTQYF
TGTGCCAGCAGCTCTACGGGAAGGGGGGGGGATACGCAGTATTTT
>14|NA|TRBJ2-7|few|TRBV29-1
CSVEMDRHSYEQYF
TGCAGCGTTGAGATGGACAGACATTCCTACGAGCAGTACTTC
>12|NA|TRBJ1-1|once|TRBV4-1
CASLSAGAEAFF
TGCGCCAGCCTATCGGCAGGGGCTGAAGCTTTCTTT
>14|NA|TRBJ2-7|NA|TRBV5-1
CASRYDWSSYEQYF
TGCGCCAGCAGATACGACTGGAGCTCCTACGAGCAGTACTTC
>13|NA|TRBJ1-2|NA|TRBV30
CAWSDETNYGYTF
TGTGCCTGGTCAGACGAGACTAACTATGGCTACACCTTC
>14|NA|TRBJ2-1|NA|TRBV12-3/TRBV12-4
CASSFPSLANEQFF
TGTGCCAGCAGTTTCCCTTCACTTGCGAATGAGCAGTTCTTC
>17|TRBD2|TRBJ2-5|few|TRBV27
CASSKTSGRTRVPTQYF
TGTGCCAGCAGTAAGACTAGCGGGAGGACCAGGGTCCCGACCCAGTACTTC
>14|TRBD2|TRBJ2-7|NA|TRBV20-1
CSATDPAGAYEQYF
TGCAGTGCCACAGACCCTGCGGGAGCCTACGAGCAGTACTTC
>14|NA|TRBJ1-2|NA|TRBV7-2
CASSLGWTEYGYTF
TGTGCCAGCAGCTTAGGATGGACAGAGTACGGCTACACCTTC
>13|NA|TRBJ1-5|once|TRBV3-1
CASSQFAGGPQHF
TGTGCCAGCAGCCAATTTGCGGGGGGGCCCCAGCATTTT
>14|NA|TRBJ2-7|NA|TRBV5-6
CASSLFVRGYEQYF
TGTGCCAGCAGCTTGTTCGTCAGGGGATACGAGCAGTACTTC
>13|TRBD1|TRBJ2-1|NA|TRBV4-2
CASSPKRQGEQFF
TGTGCCAGCAGCCCGAAAAGACAGGGAGAGCAGTTCTTC
>13|NA|TRBJ2-5|NA|TRBV6-6
CASSYGGQETQYF
TGTGCCAGCAGTTACGGCGGTCAAGAGACCCAGTACTTC
>13|NA|TRBJ2-7|NA|TRBV18
CASSPFDEGEQYF
TGTGCCAGCTCACCATTTGATGAGGGGGAGCAGTACTTC
>14|NA|TRBJ2-2|few|TRBV9
CASSVRVGAGELFF
TGTGCCAGCAGCGTAAGGGTCGGCGCCGGGGAGCTGTTTTTT
>15|TRBD2|TRBJ2-3|NA|TRBV28
CASSPGTRPTDTQYF
TGTGCCAGCAGCCCCGGGACTAGGCCCACAGATACGCAGTATTTT
>17|NA|TRBJ2-7|NA|TRBV6-5
CASSSDPRALRGYEQYF
TGTGCCAGCAGTTCCGATCCCAGGGCACTAAGAGGATACGAGCAGTACTTC
>13|NA|TRBJ2-7|NA|TRBV15
CATSRAAAYEQYF
TGTGCCACCAGCAGGGCTGCGGCCTACGAGCAGTACTTC
>16|TRBD2|TRBJ2-7|NA|TRBV2
CASSRGLAGSFYEQYF
TGTGCCAGCAGCCGGGGACTAGCGGGGAGCTTCTACGAGCAGTACTTC
>13|NA|TRBJ2-3|NA|TRBV2
CATQGRITDTQYF
TGTGCCACCCAAGGGAGAATCACAGATACGCAGTATTTT
>16|TRBD2|TRBJ2-5|NA|TRBV7-2
CASSLRAGGLGETQYF
TGTGCCAGCAGCTTAAGAGCGGGAGGGCTAGGGGAGACCCAGTACTTC
>14|NA|TRBJ2-7|NA|TRBV6-5
CASRLQRASYEQYF
TGTGCCAGCAGACTACAGCGGGCCTCCTACGAGCAGTACTTC